The 15 T cell receptor beta chains below come from one sample, sequenced in a study of identical twins. TCRdb analysed the 5' RACE reads with MiXCR anew, one entry per CDR3 protein. Among about 890,000 distinct CDR3 sequences listed, approximately 13% were seen once. This same sample was also part of a study on yellow fever vaccine responses in identical twins.

Sequences were obtained from PBMCs. The source is a woman aged 18-29 years in good health.

This clonotype was counted a few times. The chain employs TRBV19 and TRBJ2-2; D gene unclear. V lost 4 bases and J lost 0, with 12 bases in between. The CDR3 length is 16 residues. CDR1 and CDR2 from the germline V gene are LNHDA and SQIVND (reference sequence). The CDR3 bases are TGTGCCAGTAGTAAATTCGCTGAAACGAACACCGGGGAGCTGTTTTTT. It translates to CASSKFAETNTGELFF.

This clonotype was seen a few times. The chain couples TRBV4-1 to TRBJ2-5; the D is unclear. CDR3 length: 15 amino acids. CDR1 is MGHRA and CDR2 is YSYEKL in the germline V gene. The germline V and J ends were trimmed by 1 base and 4 bases, with 13 bases remaining between them. As DNA, the CDR3 is TGCGCCAGCAGCCAAGGGCCACTGGAAGGAGAGACCCAGTACTTC. Protein sequence: CASSQGPLEGETQYF.

The rearrangement links TRBV7-9 to TRBJ2-7, with a possible D match to TRBD2 (6 bases). The V end lost 5 bases, the J end lost 5 bases, and 13 bases lay between the germline ends. Per germline, CDR1 SEHNR and CDR2 FQNEAQ (reference sequence). The CDR3 has 13 residues. CDR3 sequence reads: CASSPRGTHEQYF. The CDR3 DNA sequence: TGTGCCAGCAGCCCCCGGGGGACCCACGAGCAGTACTTC.

This clonotype was observed a handful of times. This chain connects TRBV12-3 or TRBV12-4 to TRBJ1-5, with D unclear. V lost 10 bases to trimming and J lost 2 bases, with 9 bases between them. CDR3 length: 12 amino acids. The CDR3 reads CATRLGNQPQHF. The CDR3 DNA sequence: TGTGCCACCAGATTGGGCAATCAGCCCCAGCATTTT.

This clonotype was found many times. The rearrangement joins TRBV25-1 to TRBJ2-5, with 13 bases aligning to TRBD2. The CDR3 is 17 amino acids. Unmatched junction bases numbered 7, after V lost 1 base and J lost 5 bases. In germline, CDR1 is MGHDK, CDR2 SYGVNS. CDR3 sequence: CASSEFGLAGVGETQYF. For the CDR3, the DNA is TGTGCCAGCAGTGAATTTGGACTAGCGGGAGTAGGGGAGACCCAGTACTTC.

V usage is TRBV24-1 and J usage is TRBJ2-4; D is ambiguous. The V gene lost 2 bases and the J gene lost 9 bases, with 10 bases spanning the gap. Germline V gene lookup returns CDR1 KGHDR and CDR2 SFDVKD. CDR3 size: 13 residues. This chain's CDR3 is CATSDSVGVIQYF. As DNA, the CDR3 is TGTGCCACCAGTGATTCGGTAGGAGTCATTCAGTACTTC.

The V and J genes are TRBV27 and TRBJ2-1, with 14 bases lining up with TRBD2. This CDR3 comprises 15 residues. The junction had 6 bases not matched to a gene; V was cut back by 6 bases and J by 8 bases. In germline, CDR1 is MNHEY, CDR2 SMNVEV (reference sequence). The CDR3 sequence: CASRMGLAGDYEQFF. In nucleotides, the CDR3 is TGTGCCAGCAGGATGGGACTAGCGGGAGACTATGAGCAGTTCTTC.

This chain links TRBV27 with TRBJ2-7; 8 bases fit TRBD1. The CDR3 covers 14 residues. Germline V gives CDR1 MNHEY, CDR2 SMNVEV (reference sequence). Losses at the gene ends were 5 bases for V and 1 base for J; bases not matched to a gene: 4. In nucleotides, the CDR3 is TGTGCCAGCAGTATACGACAGGGGTCCTACGAGCAGTACGTC. It codes for CASSIRQGSYEQYV.

This clonotype has a handful of counts. The rearrangement joins TRBV3-1 to TRBJ2-1; D is undetermined. This CDR3 has 13 amino acids. The V gene lost 0 bases and the J gene lost 4 bases, with 4 bases spanning the gap. Per germline, CDR1 LGHDT and CDR2 YNNKEL (reference sequence). The CDR3 reads CASSQDLYNEQFF. CDR3 sequence (DNA): TGTGCCAGCAGCCAAGACCTTTACAATGAGCAGTTCTTC.

This clonotype was recorded a few times. This sequence joins TRBV10-2 and TRBJ2-5; no clear D gene. Trimming left V 4 bases short and J 1 base short, with 10 bases between. CDR3 size: 14 residues. CDR1 is WSHSY and CDR2 is SAAADI in the germline V gene. The CDR3 protein is CASSGRRTQETQYF. The CDR3 DNA reads as TGCGCCAGCAGTGGCCGACGGACCCAAGAGACCCAGTACTTC.

There are a few counts of this clonotype. The J gene is TRBJ2-1, the V gene TRBV4-1; TRBD2 agrees at 7 bases. Looked up from germline, CDR1 is MGHRA and CDR2 is YSYEKL. The CDR3 runs 17 residues. Losses at the gene ends were 0 bases for V and 2 bases for J; bases not matched to a gene: 7. The CDR3 DNA reads as TGCGCCAGCAGCCAAGATGGGGCGGGAGTTACCTACAATGAGCAGTTCTTC. Protein: CASSQDGAGVTYNEQFF.

In this sample, this clonotype turned up a few times. V is TRBV16 and J is TRBJ2-3; D not resolved. Germline assignment: CDR1 KGHSY and CDR2 FQNENV. Trimming removed 3 bases at V and 0 bases at J, with 7 bases between. The CDR3 length is 14 residues. Here the CDR3 reads CASSQGYSTDTQYF. DNA of the CDR3: TGTGCCAGCAGCCAGGGGTACAGCACAGATACGCAGTATTTT.

This clonotype was recorded a few times. The chain recombines TRBV20-1 with TRBJ2-7; TRBD2 matches 9 bases. Trimming cost V 0 bases and J 6 bases; bases outside gene matches: 9. The CDR3 spans 15 residues. Germline assignment: CDR1 DFQATT and CDR2 SNEGSKA (reference sequence). The CDR3 DNA follows: TGCAGTGCTAGAGATGGTAGCGGGAGCTGGGGCGAGCAGTACTTC. Its translation: CSARDGSGSWGEQYF.

This clonotype has just a few counts. The chain employs TRBV5-6 and TRBJ2-6; D gene uncertain. V lost 1 base to trimming and J lost 2 bases, with 16 bases between them. Germline CDR1 reads SGHDT; CDR2 reads YYEEEE. The CDR3 sequence is 18 residues long. The CDR3 region is CASSLSLERATGANVLTF. CDR3 nucleotide sequence: TGTGCCAGCAGCTTGTCCTTGGAAAGGGCCACTGGGGCCAACGTCCTGACTTTC.

Note on this clonotype: A much larger clone lies a single base off, so this may be a read error. The chain uses TRBV12-3 or TRBV12-4 and TRBJ2-3; 7 bases are shared with TRBD1. This CDR3 spans 15 amino acids. The ends lost 3 bases at V and 11 bases at J; junction bases unmatched: 14. The CDR3 coding sequence is TGTGCCAGCAGTTTGCGTTGGGACAGTGGGGTTATGCAGTATTTT. Translation: CASSLRWDSGVMQYF.